One and the same sample provided the 7 T cell receptor beta chains below, sequenced in a study of cytomegalovirus exposure and HLA in healthy donors. 60 Vbeta and 13 Jbeta primers were used in PCR. Produced via immunoSEQ multiplex PCR; TCRdb's table is partial and in-frame only. The sample records roughly 140,000 clones, approximately 80% being singletons. What was sequenced was PBMCs. Source of these receptors: a man under 40 in good health and CMV-seropositive.

The rearrangement joins TRBV7-2 to TRBJ2-5; 7 bases are a match to TRBD2. J gave up 5 bases and V 2 bases, and 2 bases lay outside the gene matches. CDR1 and CDR2 from the germline V gene are SGHTA and FQGNSA. The CDR3 runs 13 residues. Here the CDR3 reads CASSLREGETQYF. CDR3 DNA: TGTGCCAGCAGCTTAAGGGAGGGGGAGACCCAGTACTTC.

This clone was detected only once. This sequence joins TRBV5-4 and TRBJ2-1, with TRBD1 matching over 10 bases. The trim removed 1 base at V and 7 bases at J, leaving 5 bases unmatched. Germline lookup yields CDR1 SGHNT and CDR2 YYREEE (reference sequence). The CDR3 extends over 15 amino acids. This CDR3 reads CASSLYGTGVNEQFF. The CDR3 DNA is TGTGCCAGCAGCTTGTACGGGACAGGGGTGAATGAGCAGTTCTTC.

The rearrangement links TRBV7-9 to TRBJ1-1, with 7 bases aligning to TRBD1. Germline V lookup: CDR1 SEHNR, CDR2 FQNEAQ (reference sequence). This CDR3 comprises 13 residues. The trim removed 9 bases at V and 5 bases at J, leaving 9 bases unmatched. Here the CDR3 DNA reads TGTGCCAGTGCCCTAACAGGGGAGACTGAAGCTTTCTTT. This codes for CASALTGETEAFF.

The chain has TRBV9 and TRBJ2-3; TRBD2 agrees at 9 bases. The CDR3 consists of 16 residues. Unmatched junction bases numbered 13, after V lost 3 bases and J lost 8 bases. Germline CDR1 and CDR2: SGDLS and YYNGEE. CDR3 region: CASSAPRAGGPRTQYF. DNA of the CDR3: TGTGCCAGCAGCGCCCCTAGGGCGGGGGGGCCGCGTACGCAGTATTTT. The full variable domain, completed using reference TRBV9 and TRBJ2-3, is DSGVTQTPKHLITATGQRVTLRCSPRSGDLSVYWYQQSLDQGLQFLIQYYNGEERAKGNILERFSAQQFPDLHSELNLSSLELGDSALYFCASSAPRAGGPRTQYFGPGTRLTVL.

The chain uses TRBV28 and TRBJ2-3, with D possibly TRBD2 on 5 matching bases. The CDR3 totals 15 residues. V was pared by 7 bases and J by 6 bases, with 20 bases between. Germline V gene sequence: CDR1 MDHEN, CDR2 SYDVKM. The CDR3 region is CASTVRTLRSDTQYF. The CDR3 DNA is TGTGCCAGCACCGTCAGGACTCTTCGCTCTGATACGCAGTATTTT.

The V and J genes are TRBV7-9 and TRBJ2-3, with D possibly matching TRBD1 (6 bases). V was trimmed by 1 base and J by 4 bases, leaving 12 bases between them. The CDR3 loop spans 15 amino acids. Germline V gene data show CDR1 as SEHNR and CDR2 as FQNEAQ (reference sequence). Written as DNA, the CDR3 is TGTGCCAGCAGCTTAGTGGGGGCCGGAGCAGATACGCAGTATTTT. Translating it yields CASSLVGAGADTQYF.

The J gene is TRBJ2-5, the V gene TRBV28; maybe TRBD2 (7 bases). V lost 3 bases and J lost 4, with 12 bases in between. Germline values: CDR1 MDHEN, CDR2 SYDVKM. This CDR3 is built from 14 residues. CDR3 coding DNA: TGTGCCAGCAGTTTTGCGGGGGCGTCAGAGACCCAGTACTTC. Protein: CASSFAGASETQYF.